The 30 T cell receptor beta chains below all came from one sample that was sequenced in a study of CD8 T cells in Susac syndrome. Reverse transcription used about 0.45 to 1 ug RNA and random hexamers. TCRdb independently ran MiXCR on the immunoSEQ multiplex PCR reads; one entry per CDR3 protein. This sample carries fewer than 350,000 distinct CDR3 sequences, roughly 85% of them seen once, and the ten largest clones take roughly 0.21%. Input material: CD8+ T cells from PBMCs. The receptors come from a human donor with multiple sclerosis.

As for this clonotype: Sequence at one end of the junction differs from germline and may be a read error. The chain links TRBV20-1 to TRBJ2-7, with 7 positions matching TRBD2. This CDR3 is built from 14 residues. Germline-derived CDR1 and CDR2 are DFQATT and SNEGSKA (reference sequence). CDR3 region: CSARGLAVGYGQYF. CDR3 DNA: TGCAGTGCTAGAGGACTAGCTGTAGGCTACGGGCAGTACTTC.

V usage is TRBV7-8 and J usage is TRBJ1-2; the match to TRBD1 covers 7 bases. The CDR3 spans 14 residues. Per germline, CDR1 SGHVS and CDR2 FQNEAQ. The J segment lost 4 bases and the V segment lost 5 bases, leaving 7 bases of the junction unmatched. As DNA, the CDR3 is TGTGCCAGCAGCACCGGGACAGCCAGCTATGGCTACACCTTC. Its protein is CASSTGTASYGYTF.

The rearrangement joins TRBV5-1 to TRBJ2-6; TRBD2 matches at 15 bases. The V gene end was trimmed by 3 bases and the J gene end by 2 bases; junction bases not matched to a gene: 6. CDR3 size: 19 residues. Germline values: CDR1 SGHRS, CDR2 YFSETQ. This CDR3 reads CASSSLGLAGGPGANVLTF. CDR3 DNA: TGCGCCAGCAGCTCCCTGGGACTAGCGGGAGGCCCTGGGGCCAACGTCCTGACTTTC.

The chain has TRBV5-4 and TRBJ2-5; D ambiguous. The CDR3 loop spans 13 amino acids. V was cut by 4 bases and J by 3 bases, with 10 bases left in between. Germline-derived CDR1 and CDR2 are SGHNT and YYREEE (reference sequence). CDR3 in amino acids: CASSAEREETQYF. Here the CDR3 DNA reads TGTGCCAGCAGCGCCGAAAGGGAAGAGACCCAGTACTTC.

V and J are TRBV6-2 or TRBV6-3 and TRBJ2-1, with TRBD2 matching over 11 bases. CDR1 MNHEY and CDR2 SVGEGT come from the germline V gene. The V gene end was trimmed by 5 bases and the J gene end by 0 bases; junction bases not matched to a gene: 15. The CDR3 is 20 amino acids. The CDR3 spells CASSTTIMGLAESSYNEQFF. CDR3 DNA sequence: TGTGCCAGCAGTACTACGATAATGGGACTAGCGGAAAGCTCCTACAATGAGCAGTTCTTC.

This chain links TRBV20-1 with TRBJ2-7; possibly TRBD1 or TRBD2 for D (5 bases each). V dropped 2 bases and J dropped 5 bases, with 10 bases sitting between them. The germline V gene encodes CDR1 DFQATT and CDR2 SNEGSKA (reference sequence). The CDR3 runs 12 residues. The CDR3 DNA follows: TGCAGTGCTAGATTTGAGGGGCACGAGCAGTACTTC. It translates to CSARFEGHEQYF.

The rearrangement links TRBV24-1 to TRBJ2-2; possible D gene TRBD1, 6 bases. V lost 7 bases to trimming and J lost 7 bases, with 15 bases between them. This CDR3 has 14 amino acids. Germline lookup yields CDR1 KGHDR and CDR2 SFDVKD. The CDR3 nucleotides are TGTGCCACCAGCGAAGTGGGGGCTGACGGGGAGCTGTTTTTT. It codes for CATSEVGADGELFF.

The rearrangement joins TRBV7-6 to TRBJ2-2, with 9 bases identical to TRBD1. CDR3 length: 17 residues. V shed 1 base, J shed 5 bases, and the junction held 8 bases outside the gene matches. The germline V gene encodes CDR1 SGHVS and CDR2 FNYEAQ. CDR3 loop: CASSLVMGDRATGELFF. The CDR3 nucleotides are TGTGCCAGCAGCTTAGTAATGGGGGACAGGGCAACCGGGGAGCTGTTTTTT.

The V gene is TRBV4-1, the J gene TRBJ2-2, with TRBD1 as a possible D gene (6 bases). Trimming left V 5 bases short and J 6 bases short, with 19 bases between. The CDR3 contains 16 residues. Germline assignment: CDR1 MGHRA and CDR2 YSYEKL. CDR3 in amino acids: CASSSHGVTGPGELFF. Written as DNA, the CDR3 is TGCGCCAGCAGCTCCCATGGGGTGACAGGCCCCGGGGAGCTGTTTTTT.

The chain joins TRBV28 to TRBJ2-7; no reliable D call. V was pared by 5 bases and J by 2 bases, with 16 bases between. Germline lookup yields CDR1 MDHEN and CDR2 SYDVKM. The CDR3 spans 15 residues. The CDR3 reads CASSATGLQTYEQYF. CDR3 DNA sequence: TGTGCCAGCAGTGCTACGGGCTTACAAACCTACGAGCAGTACTTC.

This sequence joins TRBV29-1 and TRBJ2-3, with 15 nucleotides matching TRBD2. The CDR3 length is 16 residues. Per the germline V gene, CDR1 is SQVTM and CDR2 is ANQGSEA. The trim removed 7 bases at V and 1 base at J, leaving 6 bases unmatched. The CDR3 nucleotides are TGCAGCGCCGGACTAGCGGGAGGGCCGGGCACAGATACGCAGTATTTT. It encodes CSAGLAGGPGTDTQYF.

The DNA for the CDR3 is TGTGCCAGCAGCACCGACAAGAGGACCCAGTACTTC. Protein product: CASSTDKRTQYF. This sequence joins TRBV7-9 and TRBJ2-5; D unresolved. The germline CDR1 and CDR2 sequences are SEHNR and FQNEAQ (reference sequence). V was shortened by 5 bases and J by 7 bases, with 11 bases between the two germline ends. This CDR3 is built from 12 residues. The full variable domain, completed using reference TRBV7-9 and TRBJ2-5, is DTGVSQNPRHKITKRGQNVTFRCDPISEHNRLYWYRQTLGQGPEFLTYFQNEAQLEKSRLLSDRFSAERPKGSFSTLEIQRTEQGDSAMYLCASSTDKRTQYFGPGTRLLVL.

The chain is built from TRBV4-1 and TRBJ2-1; D is undetermined. Trimming left V 0 bases short and J 6 bases short, with 18 bases between. This CDR3 is 17 amino acids long. Germline CDR1 reads MGHRA; CDR2 reads YSYEKL. The CDR3 bases are TGCGCCAGCAGCCAAGACGAAGAGGCGCCTCCCATCAATGAGCAGTTCTTC. Translation: CASSQDEEAPPINEQFF.

V is TRBV20-1 and J is TRBJ1-5; D is uncertain. Germline loops: CDR1 DFQATT, CDR2 SNEGSKA (reference sequence). Trimming left V 7 bases short and J 0 bases short, with 16 bases between. The CDR3 is made up of 15 amino acids. CDR3 sequence (DNA): TGCAGTGTCCATCTCGACCGGGATAGCAATCAGCCCCAGCATTTT. Protein product: CSVHLDRDSNQPQHF.

V usage is TRBV27 and J usage is TRBJ1-5; D gene uncertain. The germline gives CDR1 MNHEY, CDR2 SMNVEV (reference sequence). CDR3 length: 15 residues. V was pared by 4 bases and J by 4 bases, with 14 bases between. CDR3 in amino acids: CASSSNQASNQPQHF. For the CDR3, the DNA is TGTGCCAGCAGTTCTAACCAAGCTTCAAATCAGCCCCAGCATTTT.

The chain has TRBV7-9 and TRBJ1-4; D unclear. CDR1 is SEHNR, CDR2 FQNEAQ, per germline (reference sequence). Trimming took off 6 bases at V and 3 bases at J, with 8 bases between the two ends. This CDR3 has 13 residues. The CDR3 DNA follows: TGTGCCAGCAGTACGGGTGCTAATGAAAAACTGTTTTTT. Translation gives CASSTGANEKLFF.

The chain combines TRBV30 with TRBJ1-2; D gene ambiguous. V lost 4 bases to trimming and J lost 4 bases, with 13 bases between them. The length of the CDR3 is 13 residues. Germline CDR1 reads GTSNPN; CDR2 reads SVGIG (reference sequence). CDR3 sequence reads: CAWTLLPTYGYTF. Here the CDR3 DNA reads TGTGCCTGGACTCTACTTCCTACCTATGGCTACACCTTC.

V and J are TRBV28 and TRBJ2-5; tentative D call: TRBD1 (6 bases). The V gene lost 5 bases and the J gene lost 3 bases, with 13 bases spanning the gap. The CDR3 extends over 14 amino acids. CDR1 and CDR2 (germline): MDHEN, SYDVKM. Here the CDR3 DNA reads TGTGCCAGCAGTCCCACGGGACATAAAGAGACCCAGTACTTC. Amino acid sequence: CASSPTGHKETQYF.

This chain links TRBV4-3 with TRBJ2-1; 8 bases agree with TRBD2. The ends lost 1 base at V and 6 bases at J; junction bases unmatched: 14. There are 18 residues in the CDR3. Germline V gene lookup returns CDR1 LGHNA and CDR2 YSLEER. CDR3 sequence reads: CASSQVSGRLAGINEQFF. The CDR3 region has the DNA TGCGCCAGCAGCCAAGTTAGTGGTCGGCTAGCGGGTATCAATGAGCAGTTCTTC.

This clonotype has only a few counts. CDR3 sequence (DNA): TGTGCCAGCAGTTATGGAGGTGATGAGCAGTTCTTC. Its protein product is CASSYGGDEQFF. The rearrangement joins TRBV6-5 to TRBJ2-1; maybe TRBD2 (5 bases). The germline V gene encodes CDR1 MNHEY and CDR2 SVGAGI. CDR3 length equals 12 residues. Trimming cost V 3 bases and J 8 bases, with 8 bases left between them.

The chain joins TRBV4-3 to TRBJ2-2; D perhaps matches TRBD2 (6 bases). CDR1 and CDR2 from the germline V gene are LGHNA and YSLEER. V lost 0 bases, J lost 7 bases, and 15 bases lay in between. The CDR3 spans 16 residues. The CDR3 nucleotides are TGCGCCAGCAGCCAAGAAAGGCGGGACGGAGGCGGGGAGCTGTTTTTT. It is translated as CASSQERRDGGGELFF.

The chain links TRBV4-3 to TRBJ2-7; D is ambiguous. Between the trimmed V and J ends, which lost 1 base and 2 bases, there was a span of 12 bases. Germline V gene lookup returns CDR1 LGHNA and CDR2 YSLEER. The CDR3 has 15 residues. The DNA for the CDR3 is TGCGCCAGCAGCCAAGGTGGGGTTCCTGCCTACGAGCAGTACTTC. Protein sequence: CASSQGGVPAYEQYF.

V gene TRBV15 combines with J gene TRBJ2-1; possibly TRBD2 for D (6 bases). Germline-derived CDR1 and CDR2 are LNHNV and YYDKDF (reference sequence). The germline V and J ends were trimmed by 5 bases and 3 bases, with 14 bases remaining between them. The CDR3 is 15 residues long. CDR3 nucleotide sequence: TGTGCCACCAGCCTCAGCGGAGGGCTCTACAATGAGCAGTTCTTC. Translating it yields CATSLSGGLYNEQFF.

For the CDR3, the DNA is TGTGCCACCACCCCGGACGCGAGCTCTGGAAACACCATATATTTT. Its protein product is CATTPDASSGNTIYF. The rearrangement joins TRBV15 to TRBJ1-3; D gene ambiguous. This CDR3 is built from 15 residues. The ends were cut back, 7 bases at V and 0 bases at J, with 13 bases in the middle. Germline V CDR1 and CDR2: LNHNV, YYDKDF (reference sequence).

The chain's CDR3 is CASSPKQEPTYEQYF. As DNA, the CDR3 is TGTGCCAGCAGTCCTAAACAGGAACCCACCTACGAGCAGTACTTC. The chain carries TRBV7-9 and TRBJ2-7; possibly TRBD1 for D (5 bases). CDR3 size: 15 residues. In germline, CDR1 is SEHNR, CDR2 FQNEAQ (reference sequence). Trimming cost V 6 bases and J 2 bases, with 17 bases left between them.

This CDR3 reads CASSSPGLANNEQFF. CDR3 nucleotide sequence: TGTGCCAGCAGCTCACCGGGACTAGCTAACAATGAGCAGTTCTTC. V gene TRBV27 combines with J gene TRBJ2-1; 9 nucleotides agree with TRBD2. The V gene's germline CDR1 is MNHEY and CDR2 SMNVEV (reference sequence). The ends lost 6 bases at V and 5 bases at J; junction bases unmatched: 8. The CDR3 is made up of 15 amino acids.

The chain recombines TRBV20-1 with TRBJ2-1; 15 positions agree with TRBD2. CDR1 is DFQATT, CDR2 SNEGSKA, per germline (reference sequence). This CDR3 is 18 amino acids long. With V trimmed by 3 bases and J by 6 bases, 12 bases remained unmatched. The CDR3 reads CSASDPGLAGGVFNEQFF. The DNA of the CDR3 is TGCAGTGCTAGCGATCCCGGACTAGCGGGAGGGGTCTTCAATGAGCAGTTCTTC.

J is TRBJ2-7 and V is TRBV4-3, with unresolved D. The CDR3 has 14 residues. The V end was cut by 2 bases, the J end by 0 bases, with 8 bases between. In germline, CDR1 is LGHNA, CDR2 YSLEER. The CDR3 bases are TGCGCCAGCAGCCAATATACCCTCTCCTACGAGCAGTACTTC. It translates to CASSQYTLSYEQYF.

The chain carries TRBV20-1 and TRBJ1-6; TRBD1 is a possible D gene (5 bases). V gave up 1 base and J gave up 0 bases, with 19 bases separating them. Per the germline V gene, CDR1 is DFQATT and CDR2 is SNEGSKA (reference sequence). The CDR3 is 19 amino acids. The CDR3 is CSARVGLGPESSYNSPLHF. The CDR3 nucleotides are TGCAGTGCTAGAGTTGGCTTGGGGCCTGAAAGCTCCTATAATTCACCCCTCCACTTT.

This clonotype has a handful of counts. This chain connects TRBV19 to TRBJ1-1, with TRBD1 matching 8 bases. V lost 5 bases to trimming and J lost 1 base; unmatched junction nucleotides: 3. This CDR3 has 14 residues. The germline V gene encodes CDR1 LNHDA and CDR2 SQIVND (reference sequence). Here the CDR3 reads CASSWGQANTEAFF. The CDR3 DNA reads TGTGCCAGTAGTTGGGGACAGGCGAACACTGAAGCTTTCTTT.